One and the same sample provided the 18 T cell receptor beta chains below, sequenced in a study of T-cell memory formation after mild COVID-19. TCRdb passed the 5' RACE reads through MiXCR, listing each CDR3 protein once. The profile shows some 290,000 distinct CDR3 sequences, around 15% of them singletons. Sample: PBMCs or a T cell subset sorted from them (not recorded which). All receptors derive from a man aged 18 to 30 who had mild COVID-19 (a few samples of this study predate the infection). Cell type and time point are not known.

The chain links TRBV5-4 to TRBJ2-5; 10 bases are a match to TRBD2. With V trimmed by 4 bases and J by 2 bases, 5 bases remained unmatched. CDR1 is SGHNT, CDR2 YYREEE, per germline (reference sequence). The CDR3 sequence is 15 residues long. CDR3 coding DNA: TGTGCCAGCAGCAAGGGACTAGCGATGCAAGAGACCCAGTACTTC. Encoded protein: CASSKGLAMQETQYF. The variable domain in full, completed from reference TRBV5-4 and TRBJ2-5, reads ETGVTQSPTHLIKTRGQQVTLRCSSQSGHNTVSWYQQALGQGPQFIFQYYREEENGRGNFPPRFSGLQFPNYSSELNVNALELDDSALYLCASSKGLAMQETQYFGPGTRLLVL.

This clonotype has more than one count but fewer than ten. The CDR3 DNA reads as TGCAGTGTAAGGGAGACCTACGAGCAGTACGTC. It yields the protein CSVRETYEQYV. V is TRBV20-1 and J is TRBJ2-7; perhaps TRBD2 as D (5 bases). The CDR3 covers 11 residues. V was clipped by 7 bases and J by 2 bases, with 9 bases between them. Germline V gene data show CDR1 as DFQATT and CDR2 as SNEGSKA (reference sequence).

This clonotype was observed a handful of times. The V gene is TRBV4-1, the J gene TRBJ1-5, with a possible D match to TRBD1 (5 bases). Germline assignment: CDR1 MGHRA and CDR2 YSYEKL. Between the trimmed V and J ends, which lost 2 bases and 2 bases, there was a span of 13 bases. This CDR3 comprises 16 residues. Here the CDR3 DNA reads TGCGCCAGCAGCCAAACCGGGACCGTGGGCAATCAGCCCCAGCATTTT. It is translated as CASSQTGTVGNQPQHF.

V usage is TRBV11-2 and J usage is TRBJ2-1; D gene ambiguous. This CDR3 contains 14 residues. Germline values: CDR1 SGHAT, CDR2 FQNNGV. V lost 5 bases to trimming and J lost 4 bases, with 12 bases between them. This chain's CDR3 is CASSPLTGYNEQFF. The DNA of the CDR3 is TGTGCCAGCAGCCCCCTGACTGGGTACAATGAGCAGTTCTTC.

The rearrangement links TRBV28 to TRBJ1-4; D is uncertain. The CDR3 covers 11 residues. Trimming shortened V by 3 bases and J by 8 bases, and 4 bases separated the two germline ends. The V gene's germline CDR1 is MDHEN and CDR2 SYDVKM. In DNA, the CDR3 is TGTGCCAGCAGTTTCCAGGAAAAACTGTTTTTT. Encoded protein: CASSFQEKLFF.

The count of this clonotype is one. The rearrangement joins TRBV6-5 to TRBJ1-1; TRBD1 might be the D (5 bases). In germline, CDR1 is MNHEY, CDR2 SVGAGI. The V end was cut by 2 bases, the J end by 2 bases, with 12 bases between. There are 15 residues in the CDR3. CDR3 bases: TGTGCCAGCAGTTACGGAGCGACAGAAAACACTGAAGCTTTCTTT. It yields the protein CASSYGATENTEAFF.

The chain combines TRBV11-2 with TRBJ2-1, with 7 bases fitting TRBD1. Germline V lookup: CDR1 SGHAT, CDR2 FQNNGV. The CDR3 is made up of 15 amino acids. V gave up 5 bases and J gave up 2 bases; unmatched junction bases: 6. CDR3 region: CASSTTGQTYNEQFF. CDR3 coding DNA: TGTGCCAGCAGCACCACGGGACAGACCTACAATGAGCAGTTCTTC.

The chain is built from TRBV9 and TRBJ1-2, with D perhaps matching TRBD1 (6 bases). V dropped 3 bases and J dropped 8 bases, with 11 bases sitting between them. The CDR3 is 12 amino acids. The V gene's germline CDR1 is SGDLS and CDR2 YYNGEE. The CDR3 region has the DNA TGTGCCAGCAGCGAGGGGGAAACGGGCTACACCTTC. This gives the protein CASSEGETGYTF.

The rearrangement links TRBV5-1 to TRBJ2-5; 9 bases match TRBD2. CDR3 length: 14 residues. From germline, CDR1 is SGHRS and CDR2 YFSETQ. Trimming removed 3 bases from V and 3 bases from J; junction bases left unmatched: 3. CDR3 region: CASSSLAGKETQYF. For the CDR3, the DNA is TGCGCCAGCAGCTCTCTAGCGGGGAAAGAGACCCAGTACTTC.

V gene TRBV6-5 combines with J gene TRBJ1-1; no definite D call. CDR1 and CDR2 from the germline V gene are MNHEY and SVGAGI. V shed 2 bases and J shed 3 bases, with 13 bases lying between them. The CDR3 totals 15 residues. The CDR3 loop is CASSYQPRLHTEAFF. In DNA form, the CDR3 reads TGTGCCAGCAGTTACCAACCTAGGCTACACACTGAAGCTTTCTTT.

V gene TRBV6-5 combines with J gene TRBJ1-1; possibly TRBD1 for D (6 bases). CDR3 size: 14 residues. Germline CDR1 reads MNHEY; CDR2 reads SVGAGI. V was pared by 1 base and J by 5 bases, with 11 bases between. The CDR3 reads CASSYFGGRTEAFF. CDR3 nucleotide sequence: TGTGCCAGCAGTTACTTCGGGGGGCGGACTGAAGCTTTCTTT.

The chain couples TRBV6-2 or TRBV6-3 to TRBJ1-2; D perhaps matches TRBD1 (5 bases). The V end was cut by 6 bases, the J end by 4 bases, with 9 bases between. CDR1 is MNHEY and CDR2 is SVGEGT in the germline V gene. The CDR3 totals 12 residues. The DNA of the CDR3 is TGTGCCAGCAGAACTGACAGCTATGGCTACACCTTC. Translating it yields CASRTDSYGYTF.

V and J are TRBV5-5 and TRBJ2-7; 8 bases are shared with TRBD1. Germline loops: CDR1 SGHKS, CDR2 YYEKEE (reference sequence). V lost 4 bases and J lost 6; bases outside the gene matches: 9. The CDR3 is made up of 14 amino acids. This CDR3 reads CASSLQDRASEQYV. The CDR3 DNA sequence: TGTGCCAGCAGCCTCCAGGACAGGGCATCCGAGCAGTACGTC.

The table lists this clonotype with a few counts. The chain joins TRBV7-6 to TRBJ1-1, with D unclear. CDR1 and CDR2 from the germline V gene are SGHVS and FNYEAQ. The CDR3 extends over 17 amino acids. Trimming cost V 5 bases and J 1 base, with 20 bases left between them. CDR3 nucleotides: TGTGCCAGCAGCGACAAGCCTGCGCTCCGGGGGAACACTGAAGCTTTCTTT. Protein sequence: CASSDKPALRGNTEAFF.

This CDR3 is CASSLDQLTLWLAGGETQYF. The CDR3 nucleotides are TGTGCCAGCAGCTTAGACCAGCTCACCCTTTGGCTAGCGGGGGGGGAGACCCAGTACTTC. The V and J genes are TRBV11-2 and TRBJ2-5, with TRBD2 identical over 12 bases. Trimming took 0 bases from V and 5 from J; bases not matched to a gene: 16. Germline V CDR1 and CDR2: SGHAT, FQNNGV. There are 20 residues in the CDR3.

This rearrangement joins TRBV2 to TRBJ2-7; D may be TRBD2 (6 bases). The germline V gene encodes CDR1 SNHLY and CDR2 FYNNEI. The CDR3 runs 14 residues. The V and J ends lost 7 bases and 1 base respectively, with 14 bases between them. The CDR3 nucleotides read TGTGCCAGCAATCCACGGGGGAATTCCTACGAGCAGTACTTC. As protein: CASNPRGNSYEQYF.

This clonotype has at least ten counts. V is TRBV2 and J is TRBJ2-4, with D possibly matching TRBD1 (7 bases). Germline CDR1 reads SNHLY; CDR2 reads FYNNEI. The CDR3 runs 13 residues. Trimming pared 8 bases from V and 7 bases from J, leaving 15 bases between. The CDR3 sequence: CASGLAGGNIQYF. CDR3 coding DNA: TGTGCCAGCGGGCTGGCAGGGGGGAACATTCAGTACTTC.

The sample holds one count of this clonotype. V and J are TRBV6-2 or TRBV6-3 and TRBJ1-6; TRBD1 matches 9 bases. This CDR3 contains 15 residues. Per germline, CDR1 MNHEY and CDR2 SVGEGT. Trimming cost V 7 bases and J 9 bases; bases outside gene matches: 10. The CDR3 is CASNPRDRDSSPLHF. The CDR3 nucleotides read TGTGCCAGCAATCCGCGGGACAGGGATAGTTCACCCCTCCACTTT.